One and the same sample provided the 20 T cell receptor beta chains below, sequenced in a study of OX40 agonist ivuxolimab in advanced cancers. Sequencing used immunoSEQ multiplex PCR; TCRdb keeps in-frame clones, though not all of them. The sample contains 130,000 or so clones, around 93% of which appear only once. Here the sequenced sample was CD4+ or CD8+ T cells sorted from blood, taken in a trial of the OX40 agonist ivuxolimab. These receptors were collected from an adult with an advanced solid tumor such as melanoma, head and neck, liver or kidney cancer.

This chain connects TRBV4-1 to TRBJ2-7, with 10 bases identical to TRBD1. This CDR3 has 15 residues. Germline assignment: CDR1 MGHRA and CDR2 YSYEKL. The ends lost 3 bases at V and 7 bases at J; junction bases unmatched: 9. DNA for the CDR3: TGCGCCAGCAGCCATGCCCGGGACAGGGGTAGGGAGCAGTACTTC. It translates to CASSHARDRGREQYF.

This clone was counted a single time. V is TRBV7-2 and J is TRBJ1-2, with a weak D call TRBD1 (5 bases). This CDR3 region has 16 residues. The germline CDR1 and CDR2 sequences are SGHTA and FQGNSA. Trimming left V 5 bases short and J 4 bases short, with 20 bases between. In DNA form, the CDR3 reads TGTGCCAGCAGCCCTATCATGGGCAGGGCTTTCTATGGCTACACCTTC. Its translation: CASSPIMGRAFYGYTF. The full variable domain, completed using reference TRBV7-2 and TRBJ1-2, is GAGVSQSPSNKVTEKGKDVELRCDPISGHTALYWYRQSLGQGLEFLIYFQGNSAPDKSGLPSDRFSAERTGGSVSTLTIQRTQQEDSAVYLCASSPIMGRAFYGYTFGSGTRLTVV.

This sequence joins TRBV7-6 and TRBJ2-2, with TRBD1 matching 7 bases. Germline V lookup: CDR1 SGHVS, CDR2 FNYEAQ. The CDR3 has 18 amino acids. The V segment lost 4 bases and the J segment 4 bases; nucleotides outside the gene matches: 15. The chain's CDR3 is CASSSSPTGKSTTGELFF. In DNA, the CDR3 is TGTGCCAGCAGCTCAAGCCCGACAGGGAAAAGTACCACCGGGGAGCTGTTTTTT.

The CDR3 bases are TGTGCTAGTGGTTTCCGAGGACTAGCGGGAGGGGTGACAGATACGCAGTATTTT. Its protein is CASGFRGLAGGVTDTQYF. The V gene is TRBV12-5, the J gene TRBJ2-3; 15 bases map to TRBD2. The CDR3 is 18 residues long. CDR1 LGHNT and CDR2 FRNRAP come from the germline V gene. The V gene end was trimmed by 3 bases and the J gene end by 3 bases; junction bases not matched to a gene: 7.

The chain carries TRBV5-4 and TRBJ2-7; 8 positions agree with TRBD1. This CDR3 is built from 15 residues. V lost 2 bases to trimming and J lost 2 bases; unmatched junction nucleotides: 6. Germline assignment: CDR1 SGHNT and CDR2 YYREEE (reference sequence). This CDR3 is CASSFDPQGAYEQYF. CDR3 in DNA: TGTGCCAGCAGCTTTGACCCACAGGGGGCCTACGAGCAGTACTTC.

This rearrangement joins TRBV5-5 to TRBJ1-2, with TRBD1 identical over 11 bases. This CDR3 comprises 17 residues. Germline trimming cut 3 bases from V and 8 bases from J; bases unmatched to any gene: 15. Per germline, CDR1 SGHKS and CDR2 YYEKEE (reference sequence). CDR3 loop: CASSYNLFGQGAYGYTF. Here the CDR3 DNA reads TGTGCCAGCAGCTATAACCTATTCGGACAGGGGGCTTACGGCTACACCTTC.

This sequence joins TRBV6-5 and TRBJ2-7; 10 bases agree with TRBD1. Germline V lookup: CDR1 MNHEY, CDR2 SVGAGI. The CDR3 runs 15 residues. The ends lost 0 bases at V and 6 bases at J; junction bases unmatched: 5. The CDR3 nucleotides are TGTGCCAGCAGTTACTCACCGGGACAGGGGCTCGAGCAGTACTTC. Translation: CASSYSPGQGLEQYF.

The rearrangement joins TRBV11-2 to TRBJ1-1; 10 bases agree with TRBD1. Germline-derived CDR1 and CDR2 are SGHAT and FQNNGV. This CDR3 has 15 amino acids. V was pared by 4 bases and J by 5 bases, with 7 bases of the junction left unmatched. The CDR3 loop reads CASSSSTGGFTEAFF. The CDR3, as DNA: TGTGCCAGCAGCTCTTCGACAGGGGGCTTTACTGAAGCTTTCTTT.

V gene TRBV7-2 combines with J gene TRBJ1-2, with D hard to call. Germline CDR1 reads SGHTA; CDR2 reads FQGNSA. V was trimmed by 1 base and J by 4 bases, leaving 16 bases between them. This CDR3 has 16 residues. CDR3 sequence reads: CASSLGLGAAGYGYTF. CDR3 in DNA: TGTGCCAGCAGCTTAGGTTTGGGCGCTGCGGGCTATGGCTACACCTTC.

The chain joins TRBV28 to TRBJ1-1; 7 bases map to TRBD1. Trimming at V came to 5 bases and at J to 1 base, leaving 10 bases not matched to a gene. Germline V gene sequence: CDR1 MDHEN, CDR2 SYDVKM. This CDR3 spans 16 amino acids. Written as DNA, the CDR3 is TGTGCCAGCAGTCTAAGGGGGCGAGGGGAGAACACTGAAGCTTTCTTT. This sequence encodes CASSLRGRGENTEAFF.

V and J are TRBV7-7 and TRBJ2-2; D is uncertain. V was cut by 1 base and J by 1 base, with 4 bases left in between. Per germline, CDR1 SSHAT and CDR2 FNYEAQ (reference sequence). The CDR3 is made up of 14 amino acids. This CDR3 reads CASSLGQNTGELFF. Here the CDR3 DNA reads TGTGCCAGCAGCTTAGGTCAGAACACCGGGGAGCTGTTTTTT. Full variable domain (rest looked up from reference TRBV7-7 and TRBJ2-2): GAGVSQSPRYKVTKRGQDVTLRCDPISSHATLYWYQQALGQGPEFLTYFNYEAQPDKSGLPSDRFSAERPEGSISTLTIQRTEQRDSAMYRCASSLGQNTGELFFGEGSRLTVL.

The chain employs TRBV27 and TRBJ2-5; TRBD1 might be the D (5 bases). The CDR3 runs 14 residues. Germline V gives CDR1 MNHEY, CDR2 SMNVEV (reference sequence). Trimming removed 4 bases at V and 1 base at J, with 10 bases between. The CDR3 DNA reads as TGTGCCAGCAGTTCGGCAGGGCTCCAAGAGACCCAGTACTTC. Translated, it gives CASSSAGLQETQYF.

The chain carries TRBV10-3 and TRBJ1-6; D not resolved. CDR3 length: 15 residues. Germline CDR1 ENHRY, CDR2 SYGVKD. Trimming left V 11 bases short and J 7 bases short, with 21 bases between. The CDR3 spells CAASRAQRPNSPLHF. CDR3 nucleotide sequence: TGTGCCGCGTCCCGGGCCCAAAGGCCCAATTCACCCCTCCACTTT.

This chain connects TRBV7-2 to TRBJ2-3; the match to TRBD2 covers 9 bases. CDR3 size: 17 residues. Germline V gene sequence: CDR1 SGHTA, CDR2 FQGNSA. V dropped 3 bases and J dropped 6; count of bases not matched to a gene: 13. CDR3 nucleotide sequence: TGTGCCAGCAGCTTGAAGAGCGGGGGGCAGGGTCGGGATACGCAGTATTTT. Translated: CASSLKSGGQGRDTQYF.

The genes are TRBV5-6 and TRBJ1-3; the match to TRBD1 covers 9 bases. CDR1 and CDR2 from the germline V gene are SGHDT and YYEEEE. With V trimmed by 4 bases and J by 0 bases, 5 bases remained unmatched. This CDR3 region has 16 residues. The CDR3 sequence is CASSVRDRVSGNTIYF. Written as DNA, the CDR3 is TGTGCCAGCAGCGTCCGGGACAGGGTCTCTGGAAACACCATATATTTT.

The CDR3 nucleotides are TGTGCCAGCAGTTACTCGCCACGGGGGTCCTACGAGCAGTACTTC. Protein: CASSYSPRGSYEQYF. The chain carries TRBV6-5 and TRBJ2-7; D may be TRBD2 (6 bases). The CDR3 has 15 amino acids. V gave up 0 bases and J gave up 1 base, with 10 bases separating them. The V gene's germline CDR1 is MNHEY and CDR2 SVGAGI.

This clone has a handful of counts. The CDR3 is CASSPTSNQPQHF. The CDR3 DNA is TGTGCCAGCAGCCCGACAAGCAATCAGCCCCAGCATTTT. V usage is TRBV28 and J usage is TRBJ1-5; the D is unclear. The CDR3 is made up of 13 amino acids. CDR1 and CDR2 (germline): MDHEN, SYDVKM. The germline V and J ends were trimmed by 6 bases and 1 base, with 7 bases remaining between them.

This chain links TRBV7-2 with TRBJ2-4, with D possibly being TRBD2 (6 bases). From germline, CDR1 is SGHTA and CDR2 FQGNSA. The CDR3 sequence is 15 residues long. Deletions cut 4 bases from V and 9 bases from J, with 19 bases between. CDR3 DNA: TGTGCCAGCAGCTCGGGACTTTACGAAGGAGGCATTCAGTACTTC. Its protein is CASSSGLYEGGIQYF.

This clone was recorded only once. This chain uses TRBV27 with TRBJ1-2, with 9 bases lining up with TRBD1. CDR1 and CDR2 (germline): MNHEY, SMNVEV (reference sequence). There are 15 residues in the CDR3. With V trimmed by 3 bases and J by 5 bases, 7 bases remained unmatched. The CDR3 is CASSFLQGQGYGYTF. The CDR3 DNA reads TGTGCCAGCAGTTTCCTCCAGGGACAGGGTTATGGCTACACCTTC.

This clone was seen a handful of times. The rearrangement links TRBV4-3 to TRBJ2-1, with 7 nucleotides matching TRBD2. With V trimmed by 1 base and J by 4 bases, 16 bases remained unmatched. The CDR3 consists of 19 residues. CDR1 and CDR2 from the germline V gene are LGHNA and YSLEER. The DNA for the CDR3 is TGCGCCAGCAGCCAAGCCCAAAGATCGGCTAGCGGATTATACAATGAGCAGTTCTTC. As protein: CASSQAQRSASGLYNEQFF.